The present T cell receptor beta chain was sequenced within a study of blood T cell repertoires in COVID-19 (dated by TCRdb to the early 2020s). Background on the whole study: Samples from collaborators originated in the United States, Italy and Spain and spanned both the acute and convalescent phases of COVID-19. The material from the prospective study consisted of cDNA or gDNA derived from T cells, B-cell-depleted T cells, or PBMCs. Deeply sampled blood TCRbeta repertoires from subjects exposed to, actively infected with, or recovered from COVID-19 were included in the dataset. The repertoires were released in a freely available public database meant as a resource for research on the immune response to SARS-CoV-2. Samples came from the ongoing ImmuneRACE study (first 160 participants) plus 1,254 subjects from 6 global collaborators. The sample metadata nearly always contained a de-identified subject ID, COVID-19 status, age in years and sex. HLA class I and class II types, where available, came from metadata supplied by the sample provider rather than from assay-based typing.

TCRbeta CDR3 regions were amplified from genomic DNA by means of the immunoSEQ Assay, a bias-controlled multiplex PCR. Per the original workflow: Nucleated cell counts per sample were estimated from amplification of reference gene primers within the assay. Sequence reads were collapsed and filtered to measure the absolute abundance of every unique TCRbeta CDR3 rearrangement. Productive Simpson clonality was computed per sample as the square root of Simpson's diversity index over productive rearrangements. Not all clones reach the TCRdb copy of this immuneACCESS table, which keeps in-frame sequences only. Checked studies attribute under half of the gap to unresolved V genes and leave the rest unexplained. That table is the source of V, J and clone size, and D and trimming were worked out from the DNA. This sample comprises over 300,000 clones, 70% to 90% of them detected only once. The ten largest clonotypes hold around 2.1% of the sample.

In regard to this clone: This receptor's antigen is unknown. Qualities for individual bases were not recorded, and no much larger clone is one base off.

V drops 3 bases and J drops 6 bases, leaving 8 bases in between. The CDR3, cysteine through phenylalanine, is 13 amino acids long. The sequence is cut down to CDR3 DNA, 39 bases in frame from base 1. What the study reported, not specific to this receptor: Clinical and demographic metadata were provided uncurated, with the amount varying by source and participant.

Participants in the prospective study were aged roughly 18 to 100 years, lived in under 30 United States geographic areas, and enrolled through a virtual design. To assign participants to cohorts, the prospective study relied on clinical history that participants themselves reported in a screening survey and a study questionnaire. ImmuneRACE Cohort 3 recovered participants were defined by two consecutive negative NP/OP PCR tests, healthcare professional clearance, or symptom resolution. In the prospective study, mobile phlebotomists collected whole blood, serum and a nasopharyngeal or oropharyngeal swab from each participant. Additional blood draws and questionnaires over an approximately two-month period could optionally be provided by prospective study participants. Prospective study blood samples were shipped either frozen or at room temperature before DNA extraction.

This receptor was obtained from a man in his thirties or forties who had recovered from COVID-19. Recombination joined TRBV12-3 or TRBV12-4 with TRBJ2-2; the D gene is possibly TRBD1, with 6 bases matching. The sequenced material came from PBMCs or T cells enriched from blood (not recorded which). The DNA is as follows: TGTGCCAGCAGTTTGGGGGCGGCCGGGGAGCTGTTTTTT. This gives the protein CASSLGAAGELFF.